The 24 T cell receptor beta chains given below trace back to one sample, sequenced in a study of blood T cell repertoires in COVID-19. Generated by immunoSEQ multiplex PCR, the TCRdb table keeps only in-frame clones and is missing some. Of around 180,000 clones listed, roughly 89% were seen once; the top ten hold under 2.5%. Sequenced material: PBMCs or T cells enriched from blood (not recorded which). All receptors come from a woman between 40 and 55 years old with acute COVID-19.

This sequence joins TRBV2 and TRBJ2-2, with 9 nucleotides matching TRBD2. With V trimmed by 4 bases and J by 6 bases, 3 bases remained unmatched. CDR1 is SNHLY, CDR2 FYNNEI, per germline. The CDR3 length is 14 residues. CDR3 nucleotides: TGTGCCAGCAGTGGACTAGCGGAGGCCGGGGAGCTGTTTTTT. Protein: CASSGLAEAGELFF.

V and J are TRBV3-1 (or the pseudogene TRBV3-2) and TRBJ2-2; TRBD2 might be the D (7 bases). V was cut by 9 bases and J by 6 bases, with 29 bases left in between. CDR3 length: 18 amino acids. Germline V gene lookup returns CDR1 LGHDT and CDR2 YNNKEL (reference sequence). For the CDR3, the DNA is TGTGCCAGGCTCTCAGCTCCGAGGGGGAGGGGAAGTTCCGGGGAGCTGTTTTTT. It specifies CARLSAPRGRGSSGELFF.

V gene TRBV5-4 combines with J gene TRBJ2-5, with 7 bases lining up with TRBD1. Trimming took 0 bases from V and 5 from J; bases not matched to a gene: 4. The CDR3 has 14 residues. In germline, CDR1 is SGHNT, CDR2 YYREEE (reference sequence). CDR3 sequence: CASSLEGAVETQYF. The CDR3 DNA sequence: TGTGCCAGCAGCTTGGAGGGGGCAGTGGAGACCCAGTACTTC.

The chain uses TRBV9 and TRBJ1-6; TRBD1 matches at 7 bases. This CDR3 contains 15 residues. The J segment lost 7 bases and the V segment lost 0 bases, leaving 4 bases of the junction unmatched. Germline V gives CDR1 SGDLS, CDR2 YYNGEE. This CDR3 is CASSVGGGLNSPLHF. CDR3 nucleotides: TGTGCCAGCAGCGTAGGAGGGGGCCTCAATTCACCCCTCCACTTT.

CDR3 amino acids: CASLPAIRGSKNIQYF. CDR3 in DNA: TGTGCCAGCCTCCCCGCAATCAGGGGCTCCAAAAACATTCAGTACTTC. V usage is TRBV28 and J usage is TRBJ2-4, with D perhaps matching TRBD1 (6 bases). V was shortened by 8 bases and J by 2 bases, with 19 bases between the two germline ends. The germline V gene encodes CDR1 MDHEN and CDR2 SYDVKM. CDR3 size: 16 residues.

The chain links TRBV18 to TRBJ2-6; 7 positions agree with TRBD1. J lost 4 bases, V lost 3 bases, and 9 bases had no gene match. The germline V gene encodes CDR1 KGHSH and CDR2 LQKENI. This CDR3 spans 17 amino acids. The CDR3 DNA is TGTGCCAGCTCACCGACGGAAACAGGGGTCGGGGCCAACGTCCTGACTTTC. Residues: CASSPTETGVGANVLTF.

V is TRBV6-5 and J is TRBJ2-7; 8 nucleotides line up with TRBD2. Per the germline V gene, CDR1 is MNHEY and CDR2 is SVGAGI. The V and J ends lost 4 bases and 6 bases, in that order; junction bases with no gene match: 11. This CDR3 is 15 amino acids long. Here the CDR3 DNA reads TGTGCCAGCAGTTTATACAGCGGGAGAGGGGGCGAGCAGTACTTC. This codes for CASSLYSGRGGEQYF.

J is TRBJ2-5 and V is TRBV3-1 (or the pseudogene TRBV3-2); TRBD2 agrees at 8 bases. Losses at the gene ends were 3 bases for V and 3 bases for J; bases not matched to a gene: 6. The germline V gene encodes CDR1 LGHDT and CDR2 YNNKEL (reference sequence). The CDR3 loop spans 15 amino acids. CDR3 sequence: CASSHSTSGEETQYF. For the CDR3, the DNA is TGTGCCAGCAGCCATTCCACTAGCGGCGAAGAGACCCAGTACTTC.

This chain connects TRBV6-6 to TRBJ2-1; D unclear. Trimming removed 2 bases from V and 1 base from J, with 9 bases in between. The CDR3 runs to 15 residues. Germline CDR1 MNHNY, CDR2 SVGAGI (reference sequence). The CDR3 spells CASSYVSTSYNEQFF. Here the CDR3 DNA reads TGTGCCAGCAGTTACGTATCAACTTCCTACAATGAGCAGTTCTTC.

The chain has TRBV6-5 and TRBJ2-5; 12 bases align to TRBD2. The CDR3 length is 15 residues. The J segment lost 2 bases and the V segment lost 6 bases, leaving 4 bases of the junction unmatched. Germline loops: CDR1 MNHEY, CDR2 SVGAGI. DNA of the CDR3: TGTGCCAGCAGCCGGACTAGCGGGGTTCAAGAGACCCAGTACTTC. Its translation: CASSRTSGVQETQYF.

CDR3 DNA sequence: TGTGCCAGCAGTCCATGGACAGGGAGTAACTATGGCTACACCTTC. Protein: CASSPWTGSNYGYTF. The chain uses TRBV27 and TRBJ1-2, with TRBD1 identical over 8 bases. The CDR3 spans 15 residues. J gave up 1 base and V 5 bases, and 6 bases lay outside the gene matches. Germline V gene data show CDR1 as MNHEY and CDR2 as SMNVEV (reference sequence).

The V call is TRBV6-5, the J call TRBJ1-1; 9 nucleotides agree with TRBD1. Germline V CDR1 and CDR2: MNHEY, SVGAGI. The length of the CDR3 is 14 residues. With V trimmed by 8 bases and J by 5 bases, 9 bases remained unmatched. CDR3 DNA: TGTGCCAGCGTCCACAGGGGGCAGGGGACTGAAGCTTTCTTT. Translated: CASVHRGQGTEAFF.

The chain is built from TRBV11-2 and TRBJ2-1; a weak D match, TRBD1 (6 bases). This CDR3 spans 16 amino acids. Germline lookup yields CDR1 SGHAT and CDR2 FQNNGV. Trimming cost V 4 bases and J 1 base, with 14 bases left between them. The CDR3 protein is CASSSIQGRSYNEQFF. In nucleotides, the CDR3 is TGTGCCAGCAGCTCGATACAGGGTAGGTCCTACAATGAGCAGTTCTTC.

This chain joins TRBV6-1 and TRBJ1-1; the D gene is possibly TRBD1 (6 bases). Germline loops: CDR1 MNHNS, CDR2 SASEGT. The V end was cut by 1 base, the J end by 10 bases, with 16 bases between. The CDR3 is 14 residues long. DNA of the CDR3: TGTGCCAGCAGTGAAGGACAGGCGTTAATAGGAGCTTTCTTT. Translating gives CASSEGQALIGAFF.

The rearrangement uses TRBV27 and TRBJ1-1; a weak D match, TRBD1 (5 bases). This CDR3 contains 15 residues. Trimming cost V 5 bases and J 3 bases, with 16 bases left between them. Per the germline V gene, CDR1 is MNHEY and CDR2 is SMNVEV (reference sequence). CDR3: CASSVPPSGYTEAFF. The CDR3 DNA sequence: TGTGCCAGCAGTGTTCCCCCCTCAGGGTACACTGAAGCTTTCTTT.

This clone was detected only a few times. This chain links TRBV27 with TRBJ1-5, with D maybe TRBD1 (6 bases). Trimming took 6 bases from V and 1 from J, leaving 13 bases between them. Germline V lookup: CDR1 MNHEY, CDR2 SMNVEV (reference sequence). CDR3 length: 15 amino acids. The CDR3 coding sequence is TGTGCCAGCAGCCAAGACAGGATCAGCAATCAGCCCCAGCATTTT. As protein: CASSQDRISNQPQHF.

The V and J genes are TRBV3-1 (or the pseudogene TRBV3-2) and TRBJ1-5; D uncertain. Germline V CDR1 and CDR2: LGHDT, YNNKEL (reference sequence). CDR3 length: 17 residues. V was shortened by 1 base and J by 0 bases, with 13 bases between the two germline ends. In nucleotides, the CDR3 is TGTGCCAGCAGCCAAGTATCAGGATTCTCTAGCAATCAGCCCCAGCATTTT. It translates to CASSQVSGFSSNQPQHF.

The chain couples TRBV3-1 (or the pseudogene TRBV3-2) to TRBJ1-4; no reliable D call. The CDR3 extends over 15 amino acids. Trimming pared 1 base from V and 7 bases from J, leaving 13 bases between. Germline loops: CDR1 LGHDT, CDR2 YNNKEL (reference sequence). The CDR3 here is CASSQGLQAVEKLFF. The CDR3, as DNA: TGTGCCAGCAGCCAAGGCCTCCAAGCGGTTGAAAAACTGTTTTTT.

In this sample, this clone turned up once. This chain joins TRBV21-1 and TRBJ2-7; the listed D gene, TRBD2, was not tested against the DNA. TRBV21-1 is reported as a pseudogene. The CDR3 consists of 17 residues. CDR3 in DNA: TGTGCCAGCACCATTAGTAAAGCCCGGGTCTGGATCATCGAGCAGTACTTC. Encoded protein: CASTISKARVWIIEQYF.

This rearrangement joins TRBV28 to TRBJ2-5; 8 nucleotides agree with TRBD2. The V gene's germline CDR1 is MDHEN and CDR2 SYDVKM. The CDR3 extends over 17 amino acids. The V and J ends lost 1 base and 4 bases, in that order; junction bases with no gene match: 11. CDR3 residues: CASSLLDPGTRGETQYF. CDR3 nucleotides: TGTGCCAGCAGTTTATTGGACCCCGGGACTAGAGGAGAGACCCAGTACTTC. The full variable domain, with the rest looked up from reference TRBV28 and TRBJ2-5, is DVKVTQSSRYLVKRTGEKVFLECVQDMDHENMFWYRQDPGLGLRLIYFSYDVKMKEKGDIPEGYSVSREKKERFSLILESASTNQTSMYLCASSLLDPGTRGETQYFGPGTRLLVL.

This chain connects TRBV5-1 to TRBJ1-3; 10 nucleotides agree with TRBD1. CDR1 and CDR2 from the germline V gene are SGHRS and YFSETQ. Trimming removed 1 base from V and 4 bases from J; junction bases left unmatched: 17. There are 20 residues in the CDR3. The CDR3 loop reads CASSLQPTTGGVSGGNTIYF. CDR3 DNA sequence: TGCGCCAGCAGCTTGCAACCTACGACAGGGGGCGTCTCGGGAGGAAACACCATATATTTT.

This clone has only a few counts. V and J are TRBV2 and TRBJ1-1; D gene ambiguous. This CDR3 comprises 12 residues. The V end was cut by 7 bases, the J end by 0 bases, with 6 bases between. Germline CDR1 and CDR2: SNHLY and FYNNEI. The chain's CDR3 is CASTRLNTEAFF. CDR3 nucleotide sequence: TGTGCCAGCACTAGGCTGAACACTGAAGCTTTCTTT.

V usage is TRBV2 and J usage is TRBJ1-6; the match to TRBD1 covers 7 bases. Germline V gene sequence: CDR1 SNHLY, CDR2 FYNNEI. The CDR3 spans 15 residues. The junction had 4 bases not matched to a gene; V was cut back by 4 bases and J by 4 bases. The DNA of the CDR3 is TGTGCCAGCAGTGGTCAACAGGGGTATAATTCACCCCTCCACTTT. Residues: CASSGQQGYNSPLHF.

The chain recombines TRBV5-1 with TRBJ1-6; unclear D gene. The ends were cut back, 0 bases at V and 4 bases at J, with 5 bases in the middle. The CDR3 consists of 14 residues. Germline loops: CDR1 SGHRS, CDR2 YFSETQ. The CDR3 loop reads CASSLAGYNSPLHF. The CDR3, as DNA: TGCGCCAGCAGCTTGGCCGGTTATAATTCACCCCTCCACTTT.